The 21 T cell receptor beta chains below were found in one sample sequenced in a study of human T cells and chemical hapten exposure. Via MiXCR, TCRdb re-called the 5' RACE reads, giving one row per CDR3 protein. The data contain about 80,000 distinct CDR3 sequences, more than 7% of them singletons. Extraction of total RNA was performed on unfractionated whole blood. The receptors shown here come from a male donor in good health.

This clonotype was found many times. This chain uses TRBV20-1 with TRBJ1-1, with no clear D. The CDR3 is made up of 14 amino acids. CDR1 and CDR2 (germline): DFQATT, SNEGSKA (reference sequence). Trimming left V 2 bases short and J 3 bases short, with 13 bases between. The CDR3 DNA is TGCAGTGCTAGATCTGGAGACCCGTACACTGAAGCTTTCTTT. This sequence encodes CSARSGDPYTEAFF.

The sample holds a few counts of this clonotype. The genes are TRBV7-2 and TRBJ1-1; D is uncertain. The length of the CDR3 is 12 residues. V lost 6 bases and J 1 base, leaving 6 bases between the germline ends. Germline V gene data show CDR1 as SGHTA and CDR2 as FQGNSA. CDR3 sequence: CASRLSNTEAFF. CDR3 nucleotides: TGTGCCAGCAGGTTATCGAACACTGAAGCTTTCTTT.

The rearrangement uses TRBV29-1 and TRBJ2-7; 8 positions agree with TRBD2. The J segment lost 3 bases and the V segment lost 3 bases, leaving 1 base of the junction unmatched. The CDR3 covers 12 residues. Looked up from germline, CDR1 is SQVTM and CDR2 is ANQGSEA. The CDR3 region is CSVEGTSYEQYF. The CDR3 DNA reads TGCAGCGTTGAGGGGACTAGCTACGAGCAGTACTTC.

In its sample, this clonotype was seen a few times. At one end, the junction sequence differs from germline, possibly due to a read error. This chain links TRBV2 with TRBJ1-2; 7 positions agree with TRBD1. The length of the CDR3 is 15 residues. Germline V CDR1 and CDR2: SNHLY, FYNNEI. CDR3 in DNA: TGTGCCAGCAGTGAAGCAGGGACAGCCTACTATGGCGACACCTTC. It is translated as CASSEAGTAYYGDTF.

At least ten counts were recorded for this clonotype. CDR3 residues: CASTRLPGPTPYEQYF. The CDR3, as DNA: TGTGCCAGCACCCGACTCCCGGGACCAACGCCCTACGAGCAGTACTTC. J is TRBJ2-7 and V is TRBV7-2; D is possibly TRBD1 or TRBD2 (5 bases each). The germline CDR1 and CDR2 sequences are SGHTA and FQGNSA. The CDR3 sequence is 16 residues long. V lost 7 bases to trimming and J lost 2 bases, with 21 bases between them.

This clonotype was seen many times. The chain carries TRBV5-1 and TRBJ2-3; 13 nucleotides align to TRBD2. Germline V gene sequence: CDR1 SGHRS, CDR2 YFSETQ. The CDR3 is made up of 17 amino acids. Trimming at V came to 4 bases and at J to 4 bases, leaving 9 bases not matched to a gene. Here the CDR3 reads CASSQEGTSGTPDTQYF. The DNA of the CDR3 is TGCGCCAGCAGCCAGGAAGGGACTAGCGGGACCCCAGATACGCAGTATTTT.

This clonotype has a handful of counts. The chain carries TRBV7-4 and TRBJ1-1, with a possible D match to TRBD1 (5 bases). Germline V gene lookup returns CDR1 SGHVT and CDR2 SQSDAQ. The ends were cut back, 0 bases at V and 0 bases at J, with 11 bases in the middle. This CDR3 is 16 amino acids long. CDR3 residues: CASSLAGRRMNTEAFF. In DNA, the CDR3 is TGTGCCAGCAGCTTAGCGGGACGTCGCATGAACACTGAAGCTTTCTTT.

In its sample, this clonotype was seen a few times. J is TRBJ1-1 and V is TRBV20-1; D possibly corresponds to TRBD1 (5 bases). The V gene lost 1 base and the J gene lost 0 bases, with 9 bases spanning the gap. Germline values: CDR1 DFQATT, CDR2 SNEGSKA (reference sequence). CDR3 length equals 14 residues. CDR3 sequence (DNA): TGCAGTGCTAGAGGGACACCCTTGAACACTGAAGCTTTCTTT. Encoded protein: CSARGTPLNTEAFF.

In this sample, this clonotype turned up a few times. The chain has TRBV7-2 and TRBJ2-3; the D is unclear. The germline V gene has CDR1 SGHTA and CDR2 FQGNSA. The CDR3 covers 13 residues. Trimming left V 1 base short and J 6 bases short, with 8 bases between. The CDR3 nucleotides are TGTGCCAGCAGCTTAGGGGGTCGGGATACGCAGTATTTT. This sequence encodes CASSLGGRDTQYF. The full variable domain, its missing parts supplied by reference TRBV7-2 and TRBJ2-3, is GAGVSQSPSNKVTEKGKDVELRCDPISGHTALYWYRQSLGQGLEFLIYFQGNSAPDKSGLPSDRFSAERTGGSVSTLTIQRTQQEDSAVYLCASSLGGRDTQYFGPGTRLTVL.

CDR3 sequence: CASSPGSSHEQFF. The CDR3 bases are TGTGCCAGCTCACCGGGAAGCTCCCATGAGCAGTTCTTC. The genes are TRBV18 and TRBJ2-1; D is uncertain. The CDR3 runs 13 residues. Trimming took off 3 bases at V and 8 bases at J, with 11 bases between the two ends. Germline CDR1 is KGHSH and CDR2 is LQKENI.

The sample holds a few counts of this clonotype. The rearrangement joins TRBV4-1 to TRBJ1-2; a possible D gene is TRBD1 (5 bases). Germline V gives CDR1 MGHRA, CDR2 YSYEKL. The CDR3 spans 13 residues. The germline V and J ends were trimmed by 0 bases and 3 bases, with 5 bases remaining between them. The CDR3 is CASSQDRDYGYTF. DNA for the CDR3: TGCGCCAGCAGCCAAGACAGGGACTATGGCTACACCTTC.

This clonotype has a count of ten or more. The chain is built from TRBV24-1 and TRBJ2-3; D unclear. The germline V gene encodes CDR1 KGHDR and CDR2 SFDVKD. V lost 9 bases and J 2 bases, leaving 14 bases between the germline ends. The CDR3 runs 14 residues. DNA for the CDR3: TGTGCCACCTTAGGGAACAAGCCCACAGATACGCAGTATTTT. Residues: CATLGNKPTDTQYF.

The CDR3 DNA sequence: TGCAGTGCTAGAGAAGAGAGACTAGCCACAGATACGCAGTATTTT. Residues: CSAREERLATDTQYF. The chain employs TRBV20-1 and TRBJ2-3, with 7 bases fitting TRBD2. The germline gives CDR1 DFQATT, CDR2 SNEGSKA (reference sequence). Trimming at V came to 0 bases and at J to 2 bases, leaving 5 bases not matched to a gene. CDR3 length: 15 amino acids.

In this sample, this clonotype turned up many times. CDR3 DNA sequence: TGTGCCAGCAGCTCCCTCATTCAGCCCCAGCATTTT. Translating it yields CASSSLIQPQHF. The chain links TRBV7-8 to TRBJ1-5; D is unresolved. Germline values: CDR1 SGHVS, CDR2 FQNEAQ. This CDR3 has 12 amino acids. Trimming took 4 bases from V and 6 from J, leaving 7 bases between them.

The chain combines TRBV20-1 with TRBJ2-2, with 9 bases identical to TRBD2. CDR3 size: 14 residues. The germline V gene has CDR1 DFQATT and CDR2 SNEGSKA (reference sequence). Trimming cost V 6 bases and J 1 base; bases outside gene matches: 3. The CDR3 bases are TGCAGTGCCCGACTAGCGGAGAACACCGGGGAGCTGTTTTTT. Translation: CSARLAENTGELFF.

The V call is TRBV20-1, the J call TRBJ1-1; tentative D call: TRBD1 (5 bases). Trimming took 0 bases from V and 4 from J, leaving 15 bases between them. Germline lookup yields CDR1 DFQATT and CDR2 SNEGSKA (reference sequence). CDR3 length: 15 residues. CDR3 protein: CSARDRVAGSTEAFF. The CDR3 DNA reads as TGCAGTGCTAGAGATCGGGTGGCAGGGAGCACTGAAGCTTTCTTT.

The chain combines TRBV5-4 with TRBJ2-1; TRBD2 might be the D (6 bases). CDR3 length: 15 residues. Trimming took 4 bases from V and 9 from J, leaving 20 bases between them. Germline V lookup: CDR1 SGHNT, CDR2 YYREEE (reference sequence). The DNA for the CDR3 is TGTGCCAGCAGCATGCCGGGACTTCTTAATTCTGAGCAGTTCTTC. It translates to CASSMPGLLNSEQFF.

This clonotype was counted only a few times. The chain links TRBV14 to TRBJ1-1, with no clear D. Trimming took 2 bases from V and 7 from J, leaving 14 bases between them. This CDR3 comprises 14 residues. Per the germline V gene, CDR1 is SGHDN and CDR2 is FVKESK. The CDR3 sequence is CASSQSLDFVEAFF. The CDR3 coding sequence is TGTGCCAGCAGCCAAAGCTTGGATTTTGTTGAAGCTTTCTTT. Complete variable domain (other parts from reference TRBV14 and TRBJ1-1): EAGVTQFPSHSVIEKGQTVTLRCDPISGHDNLYWYRRVMGKEIKFLLHFVKESKQDESGMPNNRFLAERTGGTYSTLKVQPAELEDSGVYFCASSQSLDFVEAFFGQGTRLTVV.

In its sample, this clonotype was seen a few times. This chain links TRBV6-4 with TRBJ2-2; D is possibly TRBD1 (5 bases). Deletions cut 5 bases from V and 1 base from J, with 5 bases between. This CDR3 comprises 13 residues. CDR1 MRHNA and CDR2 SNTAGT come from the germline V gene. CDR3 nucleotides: TGTGCCAGCAGTACAGGGAACACCGGGGAGCTGTTTTTT. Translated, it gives CASSTGNTGELFF.

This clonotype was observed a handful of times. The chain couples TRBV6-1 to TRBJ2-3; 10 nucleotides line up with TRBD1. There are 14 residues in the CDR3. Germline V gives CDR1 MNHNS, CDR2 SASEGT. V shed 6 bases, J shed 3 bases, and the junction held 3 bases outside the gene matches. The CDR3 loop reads CASSGTGVTDTQYF. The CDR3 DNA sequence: TGTGCCAGCAGCGGGACAGGGGTTACAGATACGCAGTATTTT.

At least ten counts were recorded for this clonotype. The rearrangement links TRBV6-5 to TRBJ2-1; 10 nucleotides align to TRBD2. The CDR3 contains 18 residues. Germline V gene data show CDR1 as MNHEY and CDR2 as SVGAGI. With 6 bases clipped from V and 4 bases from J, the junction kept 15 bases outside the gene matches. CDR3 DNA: TGTGCCAGCAGAGTTCTGCCGATTCTAGCGGGGGATTACAATGAGCAGTTCTTC. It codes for CASRVLPILAGDYNEQFF.